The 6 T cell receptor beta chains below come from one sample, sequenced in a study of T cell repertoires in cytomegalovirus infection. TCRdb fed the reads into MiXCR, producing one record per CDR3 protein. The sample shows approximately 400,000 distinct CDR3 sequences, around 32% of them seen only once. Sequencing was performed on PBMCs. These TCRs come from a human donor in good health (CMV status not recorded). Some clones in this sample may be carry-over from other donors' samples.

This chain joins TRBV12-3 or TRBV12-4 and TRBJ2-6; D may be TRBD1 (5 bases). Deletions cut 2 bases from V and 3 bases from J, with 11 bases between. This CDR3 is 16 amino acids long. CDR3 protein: CASSLMAGFGANVLTF. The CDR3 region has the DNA TGTGCCAGCAGTTTAATGGCAGGGTTTGGGGCCAACGTCCTGACTTTC.

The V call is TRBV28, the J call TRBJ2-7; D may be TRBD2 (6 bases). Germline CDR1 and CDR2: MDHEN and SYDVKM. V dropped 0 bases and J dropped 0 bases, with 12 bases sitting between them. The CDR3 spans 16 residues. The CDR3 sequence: CASSLWGGTSSYEQYF. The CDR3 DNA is TGTGCCAGCAGTTTATGGGGGGGTACTTCCTCCTACGAGCAGTACTTC. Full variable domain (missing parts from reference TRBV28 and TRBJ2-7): DVKVTQSSRYLVKRTGEKVFLECVQDMDHENMFWYRQDPGLGLRLIYFSYDVKMKEKGDIPEGYSVSREKKERFSLILESASTNQTSMYLCASSLWGGTSSYEQYFGPGTRLTVT.

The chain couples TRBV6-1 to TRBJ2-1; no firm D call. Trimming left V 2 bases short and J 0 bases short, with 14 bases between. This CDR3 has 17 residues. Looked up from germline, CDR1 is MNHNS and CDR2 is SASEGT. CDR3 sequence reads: CASSEIPGLASYNEQFF. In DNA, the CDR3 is TGTGCCAGCAGTGAAATTCCGGGTCTGGCCTCCTACAATGAGCAGTTCTTC.

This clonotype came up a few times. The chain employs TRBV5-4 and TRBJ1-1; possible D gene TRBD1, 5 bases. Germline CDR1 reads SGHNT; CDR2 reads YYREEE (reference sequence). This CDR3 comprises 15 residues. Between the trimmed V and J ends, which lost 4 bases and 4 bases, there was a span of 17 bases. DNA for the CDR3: TGTGCCAGCAGCCCCGGGAGAACTCAGGGCACTGAAGCTTTCTTT. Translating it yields CASSPGRTQGTEAFF.

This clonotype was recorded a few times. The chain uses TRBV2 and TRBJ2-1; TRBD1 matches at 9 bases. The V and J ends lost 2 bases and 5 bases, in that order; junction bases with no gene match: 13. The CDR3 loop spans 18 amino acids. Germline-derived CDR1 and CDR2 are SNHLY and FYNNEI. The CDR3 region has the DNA TGTGCCAGCAGTGAAAGGGACAGGGATGGGACTATCGACAATGAGCAGTTCTTC. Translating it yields CASSERDRDGTIDNEQFF.

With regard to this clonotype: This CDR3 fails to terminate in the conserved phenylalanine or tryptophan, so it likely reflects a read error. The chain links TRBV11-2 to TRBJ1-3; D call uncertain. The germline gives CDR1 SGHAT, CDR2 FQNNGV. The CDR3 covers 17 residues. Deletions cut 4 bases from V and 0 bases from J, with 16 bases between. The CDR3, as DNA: TGTGCCAGCAGCTCCAAAAGTCTCGCGCACTCTGGAAACACCATATATTTA. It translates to CASSSKSLAHSGNTIYL.